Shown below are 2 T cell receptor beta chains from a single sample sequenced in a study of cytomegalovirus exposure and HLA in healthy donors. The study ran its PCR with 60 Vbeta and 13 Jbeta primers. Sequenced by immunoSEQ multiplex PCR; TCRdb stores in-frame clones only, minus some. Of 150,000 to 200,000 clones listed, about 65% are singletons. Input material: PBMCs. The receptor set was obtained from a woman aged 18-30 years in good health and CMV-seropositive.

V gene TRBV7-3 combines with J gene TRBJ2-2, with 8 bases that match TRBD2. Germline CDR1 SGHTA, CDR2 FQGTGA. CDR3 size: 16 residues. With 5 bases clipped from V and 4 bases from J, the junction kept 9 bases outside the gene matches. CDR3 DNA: TGTGCCAGCAGCCCTGTGACTAGCGTGGGCACCGGGGAGCTGTTTTTT. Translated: CASSPVTSVGTGELFF. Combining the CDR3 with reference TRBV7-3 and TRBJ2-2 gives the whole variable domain GAGVSQTPSNKVTEKGKYVELRCDPISGHTALYWYRQSLGQGPEFLIYFQGTGAADDSGLPNDRFFAVRPEGSVSTLKIQRTERGDSAVYLCASSPVTSVGTGELFFGEGSRLTVL.

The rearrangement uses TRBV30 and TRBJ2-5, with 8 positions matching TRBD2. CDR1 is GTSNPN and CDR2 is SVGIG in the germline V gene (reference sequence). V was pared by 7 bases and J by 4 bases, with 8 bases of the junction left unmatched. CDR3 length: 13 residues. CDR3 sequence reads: CAYPSGWGETQYF. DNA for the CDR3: TGTGCCTACCCTAGCGGGTGGGGAGAGACCCAGTACTTC.